Detailed here is one TCR beta chain. Its antigen is currently unknown. This sample stems from a study of T cell responses to AZD1222 COVID-19 vaccine. The CDR3 sequence is 13 residues long. V was shortened by 0 bases and J by 1 base, with 3 bases between the two germline ends. Germline V lookup: CDR1 MRHNA, CDR2 SNTAGT. Whole-study findings and limits: Unmutated variant regions are reportedly targeted by nearly half of spike-specific TCRs. Donors in the cohort were predominantly white British and more often female, and clonal diversity was possibly underestimated. Spike was spanned by vaccine-associated CD4 TCRs, which were dominant at 160-218 and 743-854. Recipients of two AZD1222 doses showed rising Spike-specific TCR breadth and depth.

Measured with immunoSEQ multiplex PCR; TCRdb has only the in-frame clones, and not every one. The repertoire includes under 200,000 clones, 80% to 90% of them detected once, and 2.5% to 3% sits in the top ten. This TCR came from an adult in good health. The rearrangement uses TRBV6-4 and TRBJ1-1; no firm D call. The source was peripheral blood, collected on day 0 of MenACWY control vaccination. The CDR3 loop reads CASSDSANTEAFF. CDR3 coding DNA: TGTGCCAGCAGTGACTCCGCGAACACTGAAGCTTTCTTT.